Sequencing of this T cell receptor beta chain was carried out in a study of shared clonotypes between healthy human individuals. The wider study: The composition of the donors was a couple of women and a few men aged 18 to 49.

As to this clone: The antigen remains undetermined.

Findings of the study overall: Generation of non-shared clonotypes was less probable than generation of clonotypes shared by all four donors.

V lost 0 bases and J lost 2, with 9 bases in between. Germline V gives CDR1 SGDLS, CDR2 YYNGEE. The CDR3 covers 14 residues. Sequencing was performed with immunoSEQ multiplex PCR; in TCRdb, only in-frame clones are kept and a portion is missing. The table has about 2.4 million clones, over 85% seen once. The gene calls are TRBV9 and TRBJ2-7, with D perhaps TRBD1 (5 bases). What was sequenced was naive CD4+ T cells from PBMCs. Stated subset: CD45RA+ positively selected. This receptor was obtained from a man aged 18 to 35 in good health. Some clones in this sample may be carry-over from other donors' samples. The CDR3 nucleotides read TGTGCCAGCAGCGTAGATGTCAGGGCCTACGAGCAGTACTTC. It translates to CASSVDVRAYEQYF.